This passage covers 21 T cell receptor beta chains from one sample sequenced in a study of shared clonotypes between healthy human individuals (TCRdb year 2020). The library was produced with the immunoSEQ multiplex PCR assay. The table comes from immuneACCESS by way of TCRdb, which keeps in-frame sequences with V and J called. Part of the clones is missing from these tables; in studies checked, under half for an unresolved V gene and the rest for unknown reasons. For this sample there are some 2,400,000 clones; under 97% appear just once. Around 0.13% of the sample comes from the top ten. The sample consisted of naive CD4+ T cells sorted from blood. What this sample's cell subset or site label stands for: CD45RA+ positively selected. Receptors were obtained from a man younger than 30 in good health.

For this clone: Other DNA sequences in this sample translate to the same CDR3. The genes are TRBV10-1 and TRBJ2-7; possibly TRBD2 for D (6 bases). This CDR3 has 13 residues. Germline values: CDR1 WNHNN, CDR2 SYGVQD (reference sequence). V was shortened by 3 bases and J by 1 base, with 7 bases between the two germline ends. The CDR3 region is CASSESGSYEQYF. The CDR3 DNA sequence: TGCGCCAGCAGTGAAAGCGGGTCCTACGAGCAGTACTTC.

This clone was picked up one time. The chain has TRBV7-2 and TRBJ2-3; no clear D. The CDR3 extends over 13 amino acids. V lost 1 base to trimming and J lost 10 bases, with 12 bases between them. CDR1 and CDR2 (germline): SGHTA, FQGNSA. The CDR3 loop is CASSLEPPGPQYF. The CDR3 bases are TGTGCCAGCAGCTTAGAACCCCCTGGCCCGCAGTATTTT. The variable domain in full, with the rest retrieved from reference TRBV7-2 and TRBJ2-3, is GAGVSQSPSNKVTEKGKDVELRCDPISGHTALYWYRQSLGQGLEFLIYFQGNSAPDKSGLPSDRFSAERTGGSVSTLTIQRTQQEDSAVYLCASSLEPPGPQYFGPGTRLTVL.

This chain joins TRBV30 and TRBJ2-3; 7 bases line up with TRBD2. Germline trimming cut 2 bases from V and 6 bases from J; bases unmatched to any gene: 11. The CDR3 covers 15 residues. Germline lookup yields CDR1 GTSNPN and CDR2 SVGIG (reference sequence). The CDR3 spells CAWSRGGRDGDTQYF. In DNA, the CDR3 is TGTGCCTGGAGTAGGGGCGGGAGAGATGGGGATACGCAGTATTTT.

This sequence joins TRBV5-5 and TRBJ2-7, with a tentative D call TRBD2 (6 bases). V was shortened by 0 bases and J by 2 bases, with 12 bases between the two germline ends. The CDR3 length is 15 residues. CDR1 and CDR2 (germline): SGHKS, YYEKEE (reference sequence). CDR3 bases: TGTGCCAGCAGCTTGGGAGGTGGAGGGGCCTACGAGCAGTACTTC. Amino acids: CASSLGGGGAYEQYF. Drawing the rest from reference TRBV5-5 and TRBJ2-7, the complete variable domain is DAGVTQSPTHLIKTRGQQVTLRCSPISGHKSVSWYQQVLGQGPQFIFQYYEKEERGRGNFPDRFSARQFPNYSSELNVNALLLGDSALYLCASSLGGGGAYEQYFGPGTRLTVT.

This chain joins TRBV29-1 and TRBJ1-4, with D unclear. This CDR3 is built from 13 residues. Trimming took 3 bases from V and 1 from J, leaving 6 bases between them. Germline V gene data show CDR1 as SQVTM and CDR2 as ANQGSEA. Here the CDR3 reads CSVDRGTNEKLFF. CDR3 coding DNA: TGCAGCGTTGACCGGGGAACTAATGAAAAACTGTTTTTT.

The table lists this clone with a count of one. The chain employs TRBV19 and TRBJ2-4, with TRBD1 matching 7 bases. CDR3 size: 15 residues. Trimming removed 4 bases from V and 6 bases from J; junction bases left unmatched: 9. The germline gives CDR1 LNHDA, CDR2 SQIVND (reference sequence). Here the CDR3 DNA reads TGTGCCAGTAGTAAATCGACAGGGCTAGTAAACATTCAGTACTTC. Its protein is CASSKSTGLVNIQYF. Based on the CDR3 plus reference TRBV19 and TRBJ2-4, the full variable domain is DGGITQSPKYLFRKEGQNVTLSCEQNLNHDAMYWYRQDPGQGLRLIYYSQIVNDFQKGDIAEGYSVSREKKESFPLTVTSAQKNPTAFYLCASSKSTGLVNIQYFGAGTRLSVL.

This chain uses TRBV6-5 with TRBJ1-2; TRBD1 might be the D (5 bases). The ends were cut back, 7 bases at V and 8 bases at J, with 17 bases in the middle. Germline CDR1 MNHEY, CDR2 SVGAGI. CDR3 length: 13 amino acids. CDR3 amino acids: CASTFRGVEGYTF. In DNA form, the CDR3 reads TGTGCCAGCACCTTCCGAGGGGTCGAAGGCTACACCTTC.

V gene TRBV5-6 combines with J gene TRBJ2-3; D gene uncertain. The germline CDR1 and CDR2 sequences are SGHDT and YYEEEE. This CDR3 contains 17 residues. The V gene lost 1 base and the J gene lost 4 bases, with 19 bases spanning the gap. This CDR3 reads CASSLSGSLGSPDTQYF. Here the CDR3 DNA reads TGTGCCAGCAGCTTGTCGGGTAGCTTAGGGTCCCCAGATACGCAGTATTTT.

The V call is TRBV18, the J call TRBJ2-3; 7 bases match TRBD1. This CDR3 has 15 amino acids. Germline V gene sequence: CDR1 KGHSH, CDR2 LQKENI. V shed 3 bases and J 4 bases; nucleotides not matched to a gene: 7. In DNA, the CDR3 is TGTGCCAGCTCACCCACATTACAGGGGTCAGATACGCAGTATTTT. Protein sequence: CASSPTLQGSDTQYF.

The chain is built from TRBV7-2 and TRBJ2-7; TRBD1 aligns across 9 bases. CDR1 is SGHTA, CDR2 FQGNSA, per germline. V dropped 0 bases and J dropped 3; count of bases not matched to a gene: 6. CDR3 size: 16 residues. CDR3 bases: TGTGCCAGCAGCTTAGCTGGGGGACAGGGATACTACGAGCAGTACTTC. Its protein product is CASSLAGGQGYYEQYF.

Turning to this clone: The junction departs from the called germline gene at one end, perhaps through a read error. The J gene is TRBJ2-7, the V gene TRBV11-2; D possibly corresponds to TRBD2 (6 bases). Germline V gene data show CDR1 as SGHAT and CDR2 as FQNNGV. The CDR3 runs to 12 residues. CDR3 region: CASSPQTASGDF. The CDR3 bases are TGTGCCAGCAGCCCGCAGACGGCCTCGGGGGACTTC.

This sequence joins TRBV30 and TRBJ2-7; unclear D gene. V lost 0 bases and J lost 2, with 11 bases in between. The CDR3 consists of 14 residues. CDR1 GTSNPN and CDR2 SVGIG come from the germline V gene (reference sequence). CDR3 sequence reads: CAWSVLANTYEQYF. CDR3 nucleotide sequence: TGTGCCTGGAGTGTACTTGCTAACACCTACGAGCAGTACTTC.

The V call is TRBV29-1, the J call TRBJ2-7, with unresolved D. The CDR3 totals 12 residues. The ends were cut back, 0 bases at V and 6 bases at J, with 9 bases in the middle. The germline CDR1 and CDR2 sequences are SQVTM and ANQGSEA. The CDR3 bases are TGCAGCGTTGAAGATTCCCACCTCGAGCAGTACTTC. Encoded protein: CSVEDSHLEQYF.

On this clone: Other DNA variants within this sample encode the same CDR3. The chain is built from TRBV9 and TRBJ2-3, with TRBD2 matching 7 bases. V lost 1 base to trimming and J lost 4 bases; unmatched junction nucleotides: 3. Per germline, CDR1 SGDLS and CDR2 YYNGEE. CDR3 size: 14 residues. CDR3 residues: CASSVRTSPDTQYF. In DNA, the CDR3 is TGTGCCAGCAGCGTAAGGACTAGTCCAGATACGCAGTATTTT. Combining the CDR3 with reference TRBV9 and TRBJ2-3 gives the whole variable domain DSGVTQTPKHLITATGQRVTLRCSPRSGDLSVYWYQQSLDQGLQFLIQYYNGEERAKGNILERFSAQQFPDLHSELNLSSLELGDSALYFCASSVRTSPDTQYFGPGTRLTVL.

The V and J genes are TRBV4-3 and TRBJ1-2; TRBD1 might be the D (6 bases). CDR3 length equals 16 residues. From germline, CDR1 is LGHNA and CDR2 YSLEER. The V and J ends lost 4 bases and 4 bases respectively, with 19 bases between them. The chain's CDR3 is CASSLGGAGEIYGYTF. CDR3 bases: TGCGCCAGCAGCCTTGGGGGGGCAGGGGAGATCTATGGCTACACCTTC.

The DNA of the CDR3 is TGTGCCAGCAGGCTAGCGGGGGCCCCCGGAGAGACCCAGTACTTC. Encoded protein: CASRLAGAPGETQYF. This sequence joins TRBV2 and TRBJ2-5, with TRBD2 matching 10 bases. With 6 bases clipped from V and 4 bases from J, the junction kept 8 bases outside the gene matches. The V gene's germline CDR1 is SNHLY and CDR2 FYNNEI. The CDR3 is made up of 15 amino acids. Variable domain in full (rest from reference TRBV2 and TRBJ2-5): EPEVTQTPSHQVTQMGQEVILRCVPISNHLYFYWYRQILGQKVEFLVSFYNNEISEKSEIFDDQFSVERPDGSNFTLKIRSTKLEDSAMYFCASRLAGAPGETQYFGPGTRLLVL.

The DNA of the CDR3 is TGTGCCAGCAGCTATCAGGGAGTGGGAGAGCAGTACTTC. Its translation: CASSYQGVGEQYF. The chain couples TRBV7-9 to TRBJ2-7; D may correspond to TRBD1 or TRBD2 (5 bases each). The V gene lost 4 bases and the J gene lost 7 bases, with 14 bases spanning the gap. The length of the CDR3 is 13 residues. CDR1 is SEHNR, CDR2 FQNEAQ, per germline (reference sequence).

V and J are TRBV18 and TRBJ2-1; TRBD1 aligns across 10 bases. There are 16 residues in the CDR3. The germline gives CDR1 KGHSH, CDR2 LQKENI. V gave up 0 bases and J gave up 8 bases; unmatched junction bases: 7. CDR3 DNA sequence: TGTGCCAGCTCACCACCTGAGACAGGGGGCAGAGATGAGCAGTTCTTC. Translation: CASSPPETGGRDEQFF.

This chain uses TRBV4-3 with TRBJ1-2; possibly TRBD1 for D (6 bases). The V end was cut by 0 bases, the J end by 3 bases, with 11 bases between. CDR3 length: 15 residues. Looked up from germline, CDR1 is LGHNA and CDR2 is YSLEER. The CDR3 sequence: CASSQDLGADYGYTF. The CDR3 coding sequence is TGCGCCAGCAGCCAAGATCTGGGGGCGGACTATGGCTACACCTTC.

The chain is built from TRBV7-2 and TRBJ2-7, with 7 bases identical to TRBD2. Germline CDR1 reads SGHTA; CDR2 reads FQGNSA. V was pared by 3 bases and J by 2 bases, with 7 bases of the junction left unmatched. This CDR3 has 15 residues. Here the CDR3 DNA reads TGTGCCAGCAGCTTCTATGTGGGGGGGACCTACGAGCAGTACTTC. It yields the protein CASSFYVGGTYEQYF.

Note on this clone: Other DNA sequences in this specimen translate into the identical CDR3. CDR3 nucleotides: TGTGCCAGCAGTTACAGCGTACCCCGGACAGATACGCAGTATTTT. Amino acid sequence: CASSYSVPRTDTQYF. The chain uses TRBV6-5 and TRBJ2-3, with no clear D. The length of the CDR3 is 15 residues. The germline gives CDR1 MNHEY, CDR2 SVGAGI. With 2 bases removed from V and 3 bases from J, the gap between germline ends came to 12 bases.